The 11 T cell receptor beta chains reported below all come from one sample, sequenced in a study of blood T cell repertoires in COVID-19 (dated by TCRdb to the early 2020s). Receptor amplification or capture employed the immunoSEQ multiplex PCR assay. The table was pulled from immuneACCESS by TCRdb, which kept in-frame rearrangements only. Such tables lose some clones; where checked, under half of the loss comes from unresolved V genes, and the rest has no known cause. For this sample there are a few hundred thousand clones; around 88% appear just once. The top ten constitute roughly 12% of the sample. Material: peripheral blood. All receptors come from a woman aged 50 to 60 with COVID-19, enrolled during active disease.

This clone appeared once. CDR3 region: CATKGNSNQPQHF. DNA of the CDR3: TGTGCCACGAAGGGGAATAGCAATCAGCCCCAGCATTTT. This chain joins TRBV6-6 and TRBJ1-5; TRBD1 is a possible D gene (5 bases). The ends were cut back, 10 bases at V and 0 bases at J, with 10 bases in the middle. The V gene's germline CDR1 is MNHNY and CDR2 SVGAGI (reference sequence). The CDR3 length is 13 residues.

The CDR3 spells CASSYSLGSYGYTF. The CDR3 DNA follows: TGTGCCAGCAGTTACTCGCTGGGGAGCTATGGCTACACCTTC. V usage is TRBV6-5 and J usage is TRBJ1-2; D uncertain. Germline-derived CDR1 and CDR2 are MNHEY and SVGAGI. The CDR3 consists of 14 residues. Deletions cut 0 bases from V and 4 bases from J, with 9 bases between.

This chain links TRBV25-1 with TRBJ1-1; TRBD1 is a possible D gene (6 bases). The CDR3 spans 14 residues. Germline V gene lookup returns CDR1 MGHDK and CDR2 SYGVNS. Trimming left V 4 bases short and J 0 bases short, with 9 bases between. CDR3 nucleotide sequence: TGTGCCAGCAGTGTTGGGGGCTTGAACACTGAAGCTTTCTTT. Translation: CASSVGGLNTEAFF.

This clone has more than one count but fewer than ten. This chain joins TRBV7-8 and TRBJ2-5; 10 bases align to TRBD2. Germline loops: CDR1 SGHVS, CDR2 FQNEAQ. This CDR3 has 16 residues. V lost 3 bases and J lost 5; bases outside the gene matches: 9. The CDR3, as DNA: TGTGCCAGCAGCTTGATAAGCGGGGGGGCTAAGGAGACCCAGTACTTC. The encoded protein is CASSLISGGAKETQYF.

This sequence joins TRBV30 and TRBJ2-3, with D hard to call. The CDR3 spans 14 residues. V lost 0 bases to trimming and J lost 5 bases, with 12 bases between them. Germline V gives CDR1 GTSNPN, CDR2 SVGIG (reference sequence). The CDR3 reads CAWSVSRFIDTQYF. The DNA for the CDR3 is TGTGCCTGGAGTGTGTCTAGGTTTATAGATACGCAGTATTTT.

This rearrangement joins TRBV9 to TRBJ1-2, with D possibly TRBD1 on 5 matching bases. The CDR3 has 14 residues. Germline V gives CDR1 SGDLS, CDR2 YYNGEE. V shed 2 bases and J shed 6 bases, with 14 bases lying between them. DNA for the CDR3: TGTGCCAGCAGCGTCGGAGGGACGGGGAATGGCTACACCTTC. This encodes CASSVGGTGNGYTF.

The genes are TRBV7-2 and TRBJ2-7; the D gene is possibly TRBD2 (5 bases). This CDR3 is built from 17 residues. The V and J ends lost 2 bases and 6 bases respectively, with 23 bases between them. The germline CDR1 and CDR2 sequences are SGHTA and FQGNSA. The CDR3, as DNA: TGTGCCAGCAGCTTATTTGATAGGCGGGCTACCTCGGGCGAGCAGTACTTC. Its translation is CASSLFDRRATSGEQYF. The complete variable domain, with remaining parts taken from reference TRBV7-2 and TRBJ2-7, reads GAGVSQSPSNKVTEKGKDVELRCDPISGHTALYWYRQSLGQGLEFLIYFQGNSAPDKSGLPSDRFSAERTGGSVSTLTIQRTQQEDSAVYLCASSLFDRRATSGEQYFGPGTRLTVT.

V is TRBV19 and J is TRBJ1-1; D call uncertain. The CDR3 length is 14 residues. Germline CDR1 LNHDA, CDR2 SQIVND (reference sequence). Trimming cost V 9 bases and J 5 bases, with 19 bases left between them. The CDR3 is CARPPCARRTEAFF. CDR3 coding DNA: TGTGCCAGGCCCCCTTGCGCCAGGAGGACTGAAGCTTTCTTT.

As to this clone: This sample includes further DNA sequences coding for the same CDR3. The rearrangement uses TRBV5-1 and TRBJ1-5; D is ambiguous. Germline CDR1 SGHRS, CDR2 YFSETQ. V was clipped by 0 bases and J by 6 bases, with 7 bases between them. The CDR3 runs 13 residues. This CDR3 is CASSLGAGQPQHF. DNA of the CDR3: TGCGCCAGCAGCTTGGGGGCGGGTCAGCCCCAGCATTTT.

The CDR3 here is CASSDAVLETQYF. CDR3 bases: TGTGCCAGTAGTGATGCGGTTTTGGAGACCCAGTACTTC. This sequence joins TRBV19 and TRBJ2-5; D remains ambiguous. Trimming left V 5 bases short and J 5 bases short, with 12 bases between. This CDR3 comprises 13 residues. Looked up from germline, CDR1 is LNHDA and CDR2 is SQIVND (reference sequence).

This chain joins TRBV19 and TRBJ2-6, with a weak D call TRBD1 (6 bases). This CDR3 is 18 amino acids long. V was shortened by 5 bases and J by 0 bases, with 17 bases between the two germline ends. Looked up from germline, CDR1 is LNHDA and CDR2 is SQIVND (reference sequence). Here the CDR3 DNA reads TGTGCCAGTAGTTCTCGGACAGCTTATTACTCTGGGGCCAACGTCCTGACTTTC. Translated: CASSSRTAYYSGANVLTF.